This T cell receptor beta chain was obtained from a study of human T cells and chemical hapten exposure (dated by TCRdb to the early 2020s). Background on the whole study: For sensitization, 2% DPC in acetone was applied to a roughly 2 cm by roughly 2 cm area of upper inner arm skin. For TCR sequencing, blood came from 25 to 35 alopecia patients at anywhere from one to four time points (pre-sensitization, 2, 6 and 24 weeks). Blood samples were taken from patients before sensitization (week 0) and then at 2, 6 and about 24 weeks after DPC sensitization. The patient cohort, mostly female, included alopecia areata with under or over 50% scalp involvement, alopecia totalis and alopecia universalis. Patch testing was done on the upper back using Finn chambers containing 0.01% DPC, and results were scored after 6 days according to International Contact Dermatitis Research Group standards. The study tracked peripheral blood TCR repertoire changes in vivo during primary and secondary sensitization to the hapten diphenylcyclopropenone (DPC) in alopecia patients. Throughout the approximately 24-week study period, patients were also given weekly therapeutic DPC doses on the scalp. The libraries were sequenced as a pool, and the TCR yield per sample differed mostly because of small variations in library volumes within the pool.

Explained via the paper, the time point label denotes: patch test 2, 6 weeks after DPC sensitization. The treatment or condition label here, explained by the study, means: therapeutic diphenylcyclopropenone sensitization with weekly scalp DPC. Blood at each patch-test visit was drawn before the patch test was applied. Eligible patients were aged 18 to 70, diagnosed with alopecia, deemed suitable for DPC therapy, and excluded if pregnant. Total RNA was isolated from unfractionated whole blood collected in Tempus Blood RNA tubes. The count of this clonotype is one. It has no known antigen specificity. No much larger clonotype is one base removed from it; base qualities were not supplied. Support from one read is weak. Trimming takes 6 bases off V and 2 bases off J; junction bases not matched to a gene: 9. CDR1 and CDR2 are read off the germline V gene (reference sequence) as MNHNY and SVGAGI. The CDR3 runs 16 amino acids, cysteine and phenylalanine included. Of the read, only the CDR3 DNA is kept; its 48 bases are in frame from base 1.

The library was prepared using RACE. Sequencing relied on a NextSeq 500. During library preparation, unique molecular identifiers were attached to individual cDNA molecules so that TCRs could be counted in a quantitative, reproducible way. Both TCR alpha and TCR beta chains were sequenced from each blood RNA sample. In the authors' own workflow: The median number of TCRs per sample was roughly 100,000, ranging from about 23,224 to 750,000. The Decombinator software suite was used to annotate the V, J and CDR3 of the TCR reads. Every sample was subsampled to the same number of TCRs (28,000) for the PS versus PT1 abundance plots. Expanded TCRs were defined as absent before sensitization and observed at least eight times at the 2-week time point. TCRdb handled the public reads itself, with Q25 trimming in fastp and clone calling in MiXCR, and kept productive beta chains. A single entry per CDR3 protein holds the most common genes and DNA from its merged rows. The authors' filters were not applied to this entry. This sample gives over 85,000 distinct CDR3 sequences in total; about 9% of them show up just once. The top ten hold 2% to 2.5% of the sample.

Study-level results and caveats: A positive correlation was found between the number of PT1 expanded TCRs and patch test score, with significance reached at thresholds 8, 16 and 32 but not 4. After repeated subsampling, changes were observed in the strength of the expansion versus patch-test correlation and in the threshold at which the correlation became significant. DPC sensitization did not change the number of TCRs with a frequency above 1 in 1000, and there was no evidence of changes in global repertoire structure. Compared with pre-sensitization or healthy control sets, expanded TCRs formed significantly more large CDR3 similarity clusters, which is consistent with antigen-driven responses. Alopecia, a presumed autoimmune disease, was present in all patients, so the immune response of the patients might differ from that of healthy individuals.

The sequence joins TRBV6-6 to TRBJ2-7; 11 nucleotides in the junction match TRBD2. This clonotype originated in a woman between 40 and 50 years old with alopecia areata. Some clones in this sample may be carry-over from other donors' samples. The sample was whole blood, taken in connection with sensitization to the hapten diphenylcyclopropenone (DPC). At the DNA level, the sequence is TGTGCCAGCAGGTATCCCGATAGCGGGAGGGCCTACGAGCAGTACTTC. Translation gives CASRYPDSGRAYEQYF.